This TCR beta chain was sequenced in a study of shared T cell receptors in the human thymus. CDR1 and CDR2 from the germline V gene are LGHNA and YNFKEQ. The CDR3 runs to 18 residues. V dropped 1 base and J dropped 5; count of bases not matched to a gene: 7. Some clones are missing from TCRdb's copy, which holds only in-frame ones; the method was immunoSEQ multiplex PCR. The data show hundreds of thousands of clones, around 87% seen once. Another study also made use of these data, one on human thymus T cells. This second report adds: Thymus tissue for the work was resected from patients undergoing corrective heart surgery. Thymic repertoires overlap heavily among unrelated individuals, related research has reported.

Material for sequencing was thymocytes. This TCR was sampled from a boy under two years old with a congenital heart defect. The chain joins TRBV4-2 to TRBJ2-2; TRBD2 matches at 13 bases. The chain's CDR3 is CASSQGGTSGTLTGELFF. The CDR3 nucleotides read TGTGCCAGCAGCCAAGGTGGGACTAGCGGGACTCTTACCGGGGAGCTGTTTTTT.